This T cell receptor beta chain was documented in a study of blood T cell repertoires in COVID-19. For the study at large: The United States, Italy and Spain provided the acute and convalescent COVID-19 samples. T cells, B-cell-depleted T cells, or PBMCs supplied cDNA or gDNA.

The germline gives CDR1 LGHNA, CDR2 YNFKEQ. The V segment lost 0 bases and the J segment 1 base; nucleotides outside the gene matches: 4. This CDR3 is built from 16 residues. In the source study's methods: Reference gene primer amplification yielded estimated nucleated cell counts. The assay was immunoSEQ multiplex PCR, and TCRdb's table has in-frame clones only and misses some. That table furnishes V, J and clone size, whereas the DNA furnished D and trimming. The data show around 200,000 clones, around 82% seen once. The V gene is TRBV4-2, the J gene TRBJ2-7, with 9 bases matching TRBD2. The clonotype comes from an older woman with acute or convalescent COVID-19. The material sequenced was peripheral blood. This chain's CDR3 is CASSQDFSGSSYEQYF. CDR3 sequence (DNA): TGTGCCAGCAGCCAAGATTTTAGCGGGAGTTCCTACGAGCAGTACTTC.